This entry lists 12 T cell receptor beta chains sequenced from one sample in a study of cytomegalovirus exposure and HLA in healthy donors. Vbeta (60) and Jbeta (13) primers were used in the PCR. Generated by immunoSEQ multiplex PCR, the TCRdb table keeps only in-frame clones and is missing some. The profile shows roughly 140,000 clones, about 79% of them singletons. Input material: PBMCs. The receptors were gathered from a male donor in good health and CMV-seronegative.

This clone was counted between two and nine times. In nucleotides, the CDR3 is TGTGCCAGCAGCAGGGGTTTAGAGACCCAGTACTTC. Amino acids: CASSRGLETQYF. This rearrangement joins TRBV2 to TRBJ2-5, with TRBD1 as a possible D gene (6 bases). The CDR3 sequence is 12 residues long. Germline V gene data show CDR1 as SNHLY and CDR2 as FYNNEI. Trimming stripped 6 bases from V and 4 bases from J, with 9 bases between. Based on the CDR3 plus reference TRBV2 and TRBJ2-5, the full variable domain is EPEVTQTPSHQVTQMGQEVILRCVPISNHLYFYWYRQILGQKVEFLVSFYNNEISEKSEIFDDQFSVERPDGSNFTLKIRSTKLEDSAMYFCASSRGLETQYFGPGTRLLVL.

The chain carries TRBV15 and TRBJ1-3; D is ambiguous. Germline CDR1 reads LNHNV; CDR2 reads YYDKDF (reference sequence). V was trimmed by 10 bases and J by 2 bases, leaving 12 bases between them. The CDR3 extends over 13 amino acids. CDR3 sequence: CASQEAPGNTIYF. The DNA of the CDR3 is TGTGCCAGCCAGGAGGCGCCTGGAAACACCATATATTTT. Full variable domain (missing parts from reference TRBV15 and TRBJ1-3): DAMVIQNPRYQVTQFGKPVTLSCSQTLNHNVMYWYQQKSSQAPKLLFHYYDKDFNNEADTPDNFQSRRPNTSFCFLDIRSPGLGDTAMYLCASQEAPGNTIYFGEGSWLTVV.

This chain connects TRBV10-1 to TRBJ1-5, with D uncertain. V was cut by 3 bases and J by 4 bases, with 7 bases left in between. Germline values: CDR1 WNHNN, CDR2 SYGVQD (reference sequence). This CDR3 has 13 residues. Written as DNA, the CDR3 is TGCGCCAGCAGTGAACAAATGAATCAGCCCCAGCATTTT. Its translation: CASSEQMNQPQHF.

The rearrangement uses TRBV7-9 and TRBJ2-5; 9 bases fit TRBD2. Germline trimming cut 5 bases from V and 7 bases from J; bases unmatched to any gene: 11. Germline lookup yields CDR1 SEHNR and CDR2 FQNEAQ (reference sequence). The CDR3 has 15 amino acids. DNA for the CDR3: TGTGCCAGCAGCGGAGAGGGGACTAGCACGTGGACCCAGTACTTC. Translation gives CASSGEGTSTWTQYF.

This sequence joins TRBV4-3 and TRBJ2-2; 14 positions match TRBD2. CDR1 and CDR2 from the germline V gene are LGHNA and YSLEER. The CDR3 length is 17 residues. With 0 bases clipped from V and 5 bases from J, the junction kept 2 bases outside the gene matches. The CDR3 nucleotides read TGCGCCAGCAGCCAAGATGGACTAGCGGGAGGTACCGGGGAGCTGTTTTTT. This translates into CASSQDGLAGGTGELFF.

This sequence joins TRBV27 and TRBJ2-3, with D perhaps TRBD2 (6 bases). In germline, CDR1 is MNHEY, CDR2 SMNVEV (reference sequence). The CDR3 loop spans 15 amino acids. The V end was cut by 2 bases, the J end by 7 bases, with 16 bases between. This CDR3 reads CASSLGGVSMNTQYF. The CDR3, as DNA: TGTGCCAGCAGTTTAGGAGGGGTCTCCATGAATACGCAGTATTTT.

The chain combines TRBV29-1 with TRBJ2-7, with D unclear. Trimming removed 5 bases at V and 4 bases at J, with 9 bases between. CDR3 size: 11 residues. Germline lookup yields CDR1 SQVTM and CDR2 ANQGSEA. The chain's CDR3 is CSVPVGYEQYF. In nucleotides, the CDR3 is TGCAGCGTTCCGGTCGGGTACGAGCAGTACTTC.

This chain links TRBV20-1 with TRBJ2-3; D gene uncertain. V lost 2 bases and J lost 6, with 3 bases in between. CDR1 DFQATT and CDR2 SNEGSKA come from the germline V gene (reference sequence). CDR3 length equals 10 residues. Here the CDR3 DNA reads TGCAGTGCTAGAAGCGATACGCAGTATTTT. Its protein product is CSARSDTQYF.

The CDR3 loop is CASSQESSYNEQFF. CDR3 nucleotide sequence: TGCGCCAGCAGCCAAGAAAGTAGCTACAATGAGCAGTTCTTC. The chain is built from TRBV4-3 and TRBJ2-1; D uncertain. Trimming took 0 bases from V and 3 from J, leaving 6 bases between them. Germline assignment: CDR1 LGHNA and CDR2 YSLEER. The CDR3 spans 14 residues.

The chain combines TRBV7-9 with TRBJ2-7, with 11 bases that match TRBD2. CDR1 is SEHNR, CDR2 FQNEAQ, per germline (reference sequence). The CDR3 is 14 residues long. Losses at the gene ends were 3 bases for V and 3 bases for J; bases not matched to a gene: 1. The DNA for the CDR3 is TGTGCCAGCAGCTTCACTAGCGGGAGCTACGAGCAGTACTTC. Translated: CASSFTSGSYEQYF. The complete variable domain, with remaining parts taken from reference TRBV7-9 and TRBJ2-7, reads DTGVSQNPRHKITKRGQNVTFRCDPISEHNRLYWYRQTLGQGPEFLTYFQNEAQLEKSRLLSDRFSAERPKGSFSTLEIQRTEQGDSAMYLCASSFTSGSYEQYFGPGTRLTVT.

The chain carries TRBV2 and TRBJ2-7, with 9 nucleotides matching TRBD2. The CDR3 spans 14 residues. V lost 6 bases and J lost 6; bases outside the gene matches: 9. Germline CDR1 is SNHLY and CDR2 is FYNNEI. CDR3 amino acids: CASREVAGVSEQYF. CDR3 nucleotides: TGTGCCAGCAGGGAGGTAGCGGGAGTCTCCGAGCAGTACTTC.

The V gene is TRBV9, the J gene TRBJ2-1, with TRBD2 identical over 10 bases. This CDR3 comprises 15 residues. Per the germline V gene, CDR1 is SGDLS and CDR2 is YYNGEE. V was clipped by 3 bases and J by 3 bases; unmatched bases: 3. This chain's CDR3 is CASSASGSIYNEQFF. As DNA, the CDR3 is TGTGCCAGCAGCGCTAGCGGGAGCATCTACAATGAGCAGTTCTTC.